This is a list of T cell receptor beta chains from one sample in a study of control samples from healthy donors and cancer patients. Assay: immunoSEQ multiplex PCR; the TCRdb copy retains only in-frame clones and omits some. The sample shows roughly 130,000 clones, 90% to 95% of them seen only once. The sample consisted of PBMCs. The receptors come from a man aged 45 to 65 with head and neck cancer. CDR3s include the opening cysteine and the closing phenylalanine or tryptophan. Fields, in order: clone size, V gene, D gene, J gene, CDR3 protein, CDR3 DNA. D genes are given only for firm matches. Not every row has a clone size; where given, it reads once, few, many or a size class.

clone size: -; V gene: TRBV6-4; D gene: TRBD1; J gene: TRBJ1-5; CDR3 protein: CASSGVGQSQGNQPQHF; CDR3 DNA: TGTGCCAGCAGCGGAGTGGGACAGTCGCAGGGCAATCAGCCCCAGCATTTT
clone size: -; V gene: TRBV27; D gene: -; J gene: TRBJ2-3; CDR3 protein: CASSLFAEKTDTQYF; CDR3 DNA: TGTGCCAGCAGTTTATTCGCCGAGAAAACAGATACGCAGTATTTT
clone size: once; V gene: TRBV6-5; D gene: -; J gene: TRBJ2-7; CDR3 protein: CASSPDSLVPYEQYF; CDR3 DNA: TGTGCCAGCAGCCCCGACAGCTTAGTCCCCTACGAGCAGTACTTC
clone size: -; V gene: TRBV9; D gene: -; J gene: TRBJ2-1; CDR3 protein: CASSVEDNEQFF; CDR3 DNA: TGTGCCAGCAGCGTAGAGGACAATGAGCAGTTCTTC
clone size: -; V gene: TRBV4-2; D gene: TRBD1; J gene: TRBJ2-1; CDR3 protein: CASSQALDRGSYNEQFF; CDR3 DNA: TGTGCCAGCAGCCAAGCCCTTGACAGGGGTTCCTACAATGAGCAGTTCTTC
clone size: -; V gene: TRBV19; D gene: -; J gene: TRBJ1-4; CDR3 protein: CASSIVLDEKLFF; CDR3 DNA: TGTGCCAGTAGTATAGTCTTGGATGAAAAACTGTTTTTT
clone size: -; V gene: TRBV7-8; D gene: -; J gene: TRBJ1-4; CDR3 protein: CASSPHRVNEKLFF; CDR3 DNA: TGTGCCAGCAGCCCCCACAGGGTGAATGAAAAACTGTTTTTT
clone size: -; V gene: TRBV29-1; D gene: TRBD1; J gene: TRBJ1-2; CDR3 protein: CSGDRGNDGYTF; CDR3 DNA: TGCAGCGGGGACAGGGGGAACGATGGCTACACCTTC
clone size: -; V gene: TRBV27; D gene: -; J gene: TRBJ2-7; CDR3 protein: CASSFRGRHYEQYF; CDR3 DNA: TGTGCCAGCAGTTTCCGGGGCAGACACTACGAGCAGTACTTC
clone size: -; V gene: TRBV7-3; D gene: TRBD2; J gene: TRBJ2-3; CDR3 protein: CASSSSGGISDTQYF; CDR3 DNA: TGTGCCAGCAGCTCCTCGGGGGGGATATCGGATACGCAGTATTTT
clone size: -; V gene: TRBV28; D gene: -; J gene: TRBJ1-6; CDR3 protein: CASGRPPNSPLHF; CDR3 DNA: TGTGCCAGCGGAAGGCCGCCAAATTCACCCCTCCACTTT
clone size: -; V gene: TRBV5-4; D gene: TRBD1; J gene: TRBJ1-2; CDR3 protein: CASSFRQGENGYTF; CDR3 DNA: TGTGCCAGCAGCTTCAGACAGGGGGAGAATGGCTACACCTTC
clone size: -; V gene: TRBV28; D gene: -; J gene: TRBJ1-2; CDR3 protein: CASSKSGARNGYTF; CDR3 DNA: TGTGCCAGCAGCAAAAGTGGGGCTCGGAATGGCTACACCTTC
clone size: -; V gene: TRBV28; D gene: TRBD1; J gene: TRBJ2-5; CDR3 protein: CASREDRAETQYF; CDR3 DNA: TGTGCCAGCAGGGAGGACAGGGCAGAGACCCAGTACTTC
clone size: -; V gene: TRBV7-2; D gene: -; J gene: TRBJ2-5; CDR3 protein: CASSLQGRETQYF; CDR3 DNA: TGTGCCAGCAGCTTACAGGGGCGGGAGACCCAGTACTTC
clone size: -; V gene: TRBV9; D gene: -; J gene: TRBJ1-1; CDR3 protein: CASSPLTGNTEAFF; CDR3 DNA: TGTGCCAGCAGCCCTCTGACGGGGAACACTGAAGCTTTCTTT
clone size: -; V gene: TRBV7-8; D gene: TRBD1; J gene: TRBJ1-3; CDR3 protein: CASSRTGVGNTIYF; CDR3 DNA: TGTGCCAGCAGCCGGACAGGGGTCGGAAACACCATATATTTT
clone size: -; V gene: TRBV4-1; D gene: -; J gene: TRBJ2-4; CDR3 protein: CASSQDIGRNIQYF; CDR3 DNA: TGCGCCAGCAGCCAAGATATAGGGAGGAACATTCAGTACTTC
clone size: -; V gene: TRBV7-6; D gene: -; J gene: TRBJ2-3; CDR3 protein: CASSLVRRPSTDTQYF; CDR3 DNA: TGTGCCAGCAGCTTAGTGCGGCGCCCTAGCACAGATACGCAGTATTTT
clone size: -; V gene: TRBV5-1; D gene: -; J gene: TRBJ2-7; CDR3 protein: CASSLAPGGSYEQYF; CDR3 DNA: TGCGCCAGCAGCTTGGCTCCCGGGGGATCTTACGAGCAGTACTTC